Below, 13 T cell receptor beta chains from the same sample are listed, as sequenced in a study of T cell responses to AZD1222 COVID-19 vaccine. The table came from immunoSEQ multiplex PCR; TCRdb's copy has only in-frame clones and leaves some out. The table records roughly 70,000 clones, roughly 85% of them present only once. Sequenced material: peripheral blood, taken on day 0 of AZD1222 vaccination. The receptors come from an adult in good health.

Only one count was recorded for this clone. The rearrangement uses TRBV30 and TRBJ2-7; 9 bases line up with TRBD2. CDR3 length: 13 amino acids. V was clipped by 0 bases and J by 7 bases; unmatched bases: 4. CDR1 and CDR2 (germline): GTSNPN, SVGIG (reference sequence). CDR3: CAWSVGLAGEQYF. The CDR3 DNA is TGTGCCTGGAGTGTGGGGCTAGCGGGGGAGCAGTACTTC.

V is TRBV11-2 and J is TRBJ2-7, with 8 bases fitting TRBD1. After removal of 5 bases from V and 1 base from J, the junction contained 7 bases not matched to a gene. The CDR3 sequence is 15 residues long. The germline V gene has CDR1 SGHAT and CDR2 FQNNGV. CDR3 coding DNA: TGTGCCAGCAGCCTGGGCGGACAGGGTTCCTACGAGCAGTACTTC. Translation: CASSLGGQGSYEQYF. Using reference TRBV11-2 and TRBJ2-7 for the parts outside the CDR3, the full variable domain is EAGVAQSPRYKIIEKRQSVAFWCNPISGHATLYWYQQILGQGPKLLIQFQNNGVVDDSQLPKDRFSAERLKGVDSTLKIQPAKLEDSAVYLCASSLGGQGSYEQYFGPGTRLTVT.

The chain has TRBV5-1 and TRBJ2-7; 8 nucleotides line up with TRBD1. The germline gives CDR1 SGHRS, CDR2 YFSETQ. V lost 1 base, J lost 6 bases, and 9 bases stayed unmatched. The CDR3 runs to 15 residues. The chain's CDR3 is CASSLRTGIFGEQYF. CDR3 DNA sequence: TGCGCCAGCAGCTTGAGGACAGGGATTTTTGGCGAGCAGTACTTC. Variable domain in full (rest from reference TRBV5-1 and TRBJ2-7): KAGVTQTPRYLIKTRGQQVTLSCSPISGHRSVSWYQQTPGQGLQFLFEYFSETQRNKGNFPGRFSGRQFSNSRSEMNVSTLELGDSALYLCASSLRTGIFGEQYFGPGTRLTVT.

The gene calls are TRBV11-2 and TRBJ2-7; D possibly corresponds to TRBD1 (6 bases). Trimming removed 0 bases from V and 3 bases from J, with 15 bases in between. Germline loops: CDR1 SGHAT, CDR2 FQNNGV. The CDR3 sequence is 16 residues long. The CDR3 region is CASSLEPITGSYEQYF. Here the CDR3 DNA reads TGTGCCAGCAGCTTAGAACCTATCACAGGGAGCTACGAGCAGTACTTC.

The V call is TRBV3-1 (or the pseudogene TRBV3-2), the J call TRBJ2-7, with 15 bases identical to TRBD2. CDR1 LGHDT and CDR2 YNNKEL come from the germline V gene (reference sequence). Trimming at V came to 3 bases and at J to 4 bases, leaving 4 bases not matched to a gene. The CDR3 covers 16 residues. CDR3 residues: CASSQGLAGGPYEQYF. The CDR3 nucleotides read TGTGCCAGCAGCCAGGGACTAGCGGGGGGACCTTACGAGCAGTACTTC.

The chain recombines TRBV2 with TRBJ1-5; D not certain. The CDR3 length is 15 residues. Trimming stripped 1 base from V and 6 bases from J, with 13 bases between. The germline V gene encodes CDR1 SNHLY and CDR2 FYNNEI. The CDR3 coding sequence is TGTGCCAGCAGTGAAGAGTGGTTTGGTATTCAGCCCCAGCATTTT. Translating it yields CASSEEWFGIQPQHF.

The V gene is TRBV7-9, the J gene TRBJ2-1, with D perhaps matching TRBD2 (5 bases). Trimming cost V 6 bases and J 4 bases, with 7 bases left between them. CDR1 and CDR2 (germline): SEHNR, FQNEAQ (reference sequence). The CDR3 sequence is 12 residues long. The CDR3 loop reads CASRGLYNEQFF. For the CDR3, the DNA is TGTGCCAGCAGAGGACTTTACAATGAGCAGTTCTTC.

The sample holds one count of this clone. The chain's CDR3 is CASSSLAGGLDEQFF. In DNA form, the CDR3 reads TGCGCCAGCAGCTCCCTAGCGGGAGGTTTAGATGAGCAGTTCTTC. The chain links TRBV5-1 to TRBJ2-1; 11 nucleotides match TRBD2. J lost 8 bases, V lost 3 bases, and 7 bases had no gene match. This CDR3 region has 15 residues. Germline V gene data show CDR1 as SGHRS and CDR2 as YFSETQ.

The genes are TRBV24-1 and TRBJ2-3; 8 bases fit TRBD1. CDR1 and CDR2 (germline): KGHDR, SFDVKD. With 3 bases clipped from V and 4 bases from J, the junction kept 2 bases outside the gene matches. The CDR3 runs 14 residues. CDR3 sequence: CATSDTGGADTQYF. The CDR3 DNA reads TGTGCCACCAGTGATACAGGGGGTGCAGATACGCAGTATTTT.

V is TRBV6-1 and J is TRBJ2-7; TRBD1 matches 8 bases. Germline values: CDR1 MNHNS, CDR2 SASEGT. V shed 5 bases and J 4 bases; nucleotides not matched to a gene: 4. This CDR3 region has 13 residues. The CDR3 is CASSLGQGYEQYF. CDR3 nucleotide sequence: TGTGCCAGCAGTTTAGGACAGGGTTACGAGCAGTACTTC.

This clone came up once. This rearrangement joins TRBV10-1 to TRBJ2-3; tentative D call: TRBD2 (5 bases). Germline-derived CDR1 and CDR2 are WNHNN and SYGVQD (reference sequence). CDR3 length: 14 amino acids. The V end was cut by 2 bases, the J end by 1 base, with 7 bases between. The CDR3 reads CASSEGLGTDTQYF. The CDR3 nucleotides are TGCGCCAGCAGTGAGGGACTGGGCACAGATACGCAGTATTTT.

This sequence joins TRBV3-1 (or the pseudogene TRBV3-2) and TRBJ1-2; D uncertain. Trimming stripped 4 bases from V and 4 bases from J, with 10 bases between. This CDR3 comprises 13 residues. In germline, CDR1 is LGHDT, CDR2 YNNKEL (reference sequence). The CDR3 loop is CASSPTTPYGYTF. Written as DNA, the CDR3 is TGTGCCAGCAGCCCCACGACGCCCTATGGCTACACCTTC.

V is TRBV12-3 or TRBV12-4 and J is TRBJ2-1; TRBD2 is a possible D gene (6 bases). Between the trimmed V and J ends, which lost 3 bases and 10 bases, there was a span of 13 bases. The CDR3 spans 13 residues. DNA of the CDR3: TGTGCCAGCAGTTTGAGAGGGAGGAACGAGCAGTTCTTC. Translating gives CASSLRGRNEQFF.